Presented here are 6 T cell receptor beta chains from one specimen sequenced in a study of Ad26.COV2.S vaccination and SARS-CoV-2 variants. Documented treatment: about 20 received Ad26.COV2.S at low or high dose, single or two shots; several received placebo; per-sample allocation not given. Sampling occurred on day 63 after the first vaccine or placebo injection. Repertoires were generated with immunoSEQ multiplex PCR, while TCRdb's copy carries only in-frame clones and drops some. The sample carries 510,000 or so clones, around 85% recorded once. The specimen comprised peripheral blood, sampled in a trial of Ad26.COV2.S vaccine versus placebo. Receptor source: a person aged 18-65 years who received the Ad26.COV2.S COVID-19 vaccine or a placebo.

The rearrangement joins TRBV19 to TRBJ1-1, with 8 bases matching TRBD1. Trimming removed 7 bases from V and 0 bases from J; junction bases left unmatched: 10. The CDR3 is 16 amino acids. CDR1 is LNHDA, CDR2 SQIVND, per germline (reference sequence). The CDR3 loop is CASKSQGARMNTEAFF. For the CDR3, the DNA is TGTGCCAGTAAGTCCCAGGGGGCGCGGATGAACACTGAAGCTTTCTTT.

This chain connects TRBV5-6 to TRBJ2-3; 8 bases are a match to TRBD1. The junction had 6 bases not matched to a gene; V was cut back by 2 bases and J by 4 bases. The germline CDR1 and CDR2 sequences are SGHDT and YYEEEE. The CDR3 sequence is 15 residues long. CDR3 coding DNA: TGTGCCAGCAGCTTTGGGCAGGGGGCACCAGATACGCAGTATTTT. It encodes CASSFGQGAPDTQYF.

J is TRBJ2-5 and V is TRBV28, with D unresolved. CDR1 and CDR2 from the germline V gene are MDHEN and SYDVKM. This CDR3 is built from 13 residues. Trimming stripped 5 bases from V and 1 base from J, with 8 bases between. The CDR3 sequence is CASSNTAQETQYF. The CDR3 coding sequence is TGTGCCAGCAGTAACACTGCCCAAGAGACCCAGTACTTC.

This rearrangement joins TRBV28 to TRBJ2-3; possibly TRBD1 or TRBD2 for D (5 bases each). This CDR3 has 15 residues. The ends were cut back, 2 bases at V and 4 bases at J, with 13 bases in the middle. CDR1 and CDR2 (germline): MDHEN, SYDVKM. CDR3 DNA sequence: TGTGCCAGCAGTTTAGGGGGTCAGGGAGCAGATACGCAGTATTTT. Translated: CASSLGGQGADTQYF.

This clone was counted between two and nine times. The rearrangement joins TRBV15 to TRBJ1-1; D uncertain. CDR1 and CDR2 (germline): LNHNV, YYDKDF (reference sequence). V was pared by 3 bases and J by 2 bases, with 10 bases between. This CDR3 contains 14 residues. CDR3 sequence: CATSRESYNTEAFF. The CDR3 DNA reads TGTGCCACCAGCAGGGAGAGTTATAACACTGAAGCTTTCTTT.

The rearrangement links TRBV3-1 (or the pseudogene TRBV3-2) to TRBJ1-6, with 7 bases fitting TRBD1. Per germline, CDR1 LGHDT and CDR2 YNNKEL (reference sequence). The CDR3 loop spans 16 amino acids. V shed 2 bases, J shed 7 bases, and the junction held 8 bases outside the gene matches. For the CDR3, the DNA is TGTGCCAGCAGCCAAACCGGCGGCAGGGGGAATTCACCCCTCCACTTT. Residues: CASSQTGGRGNSPLHF.